This T cell receptor beta chain was recovered during a study of identical twins. A universal primer binding site was introduced by template switching. The final cDNA contained unique molecular identifiers. TCRdb processed the 5' RACE reads anew with MiXCR; each CDR3 protein has one entry. The sample has about 530,000 distinct CDR3 sequences; around 20% are singletons. The germline V and J ends were trimmed by 0 bases and 0 bases, with 6 bases remaining between them. Germline CDR1 and CDR2: SGHRS and YFSETQ. The CDR3 spans 14 residues. Notes on the study in general: Monozygotic twin pairs showed more out-of-frame TCR alpha sharing than models estimated.

Healthy Caucasians alone served as donors. Turning to this clonotype: Its antigen is not known.

The sample was also linked to a second study, of yellow fever vaccine responses in identical twins. According to that study: Twins' vaccine T cell responses were reported to seem partly convergent and partly personalized.

The rearrangement links TRBV5-1 to TRBJ1-2; no reliable D call. Sample: CD4+ T cells sorted from blood. The TCR was taken from a young woman in good health. The CDR3 nucleotides are TGCGCCAGCAGCTTGGCGAATTCTAACTATGGCTACACCTTC. Its protein is CASSLANSNYGYTF.